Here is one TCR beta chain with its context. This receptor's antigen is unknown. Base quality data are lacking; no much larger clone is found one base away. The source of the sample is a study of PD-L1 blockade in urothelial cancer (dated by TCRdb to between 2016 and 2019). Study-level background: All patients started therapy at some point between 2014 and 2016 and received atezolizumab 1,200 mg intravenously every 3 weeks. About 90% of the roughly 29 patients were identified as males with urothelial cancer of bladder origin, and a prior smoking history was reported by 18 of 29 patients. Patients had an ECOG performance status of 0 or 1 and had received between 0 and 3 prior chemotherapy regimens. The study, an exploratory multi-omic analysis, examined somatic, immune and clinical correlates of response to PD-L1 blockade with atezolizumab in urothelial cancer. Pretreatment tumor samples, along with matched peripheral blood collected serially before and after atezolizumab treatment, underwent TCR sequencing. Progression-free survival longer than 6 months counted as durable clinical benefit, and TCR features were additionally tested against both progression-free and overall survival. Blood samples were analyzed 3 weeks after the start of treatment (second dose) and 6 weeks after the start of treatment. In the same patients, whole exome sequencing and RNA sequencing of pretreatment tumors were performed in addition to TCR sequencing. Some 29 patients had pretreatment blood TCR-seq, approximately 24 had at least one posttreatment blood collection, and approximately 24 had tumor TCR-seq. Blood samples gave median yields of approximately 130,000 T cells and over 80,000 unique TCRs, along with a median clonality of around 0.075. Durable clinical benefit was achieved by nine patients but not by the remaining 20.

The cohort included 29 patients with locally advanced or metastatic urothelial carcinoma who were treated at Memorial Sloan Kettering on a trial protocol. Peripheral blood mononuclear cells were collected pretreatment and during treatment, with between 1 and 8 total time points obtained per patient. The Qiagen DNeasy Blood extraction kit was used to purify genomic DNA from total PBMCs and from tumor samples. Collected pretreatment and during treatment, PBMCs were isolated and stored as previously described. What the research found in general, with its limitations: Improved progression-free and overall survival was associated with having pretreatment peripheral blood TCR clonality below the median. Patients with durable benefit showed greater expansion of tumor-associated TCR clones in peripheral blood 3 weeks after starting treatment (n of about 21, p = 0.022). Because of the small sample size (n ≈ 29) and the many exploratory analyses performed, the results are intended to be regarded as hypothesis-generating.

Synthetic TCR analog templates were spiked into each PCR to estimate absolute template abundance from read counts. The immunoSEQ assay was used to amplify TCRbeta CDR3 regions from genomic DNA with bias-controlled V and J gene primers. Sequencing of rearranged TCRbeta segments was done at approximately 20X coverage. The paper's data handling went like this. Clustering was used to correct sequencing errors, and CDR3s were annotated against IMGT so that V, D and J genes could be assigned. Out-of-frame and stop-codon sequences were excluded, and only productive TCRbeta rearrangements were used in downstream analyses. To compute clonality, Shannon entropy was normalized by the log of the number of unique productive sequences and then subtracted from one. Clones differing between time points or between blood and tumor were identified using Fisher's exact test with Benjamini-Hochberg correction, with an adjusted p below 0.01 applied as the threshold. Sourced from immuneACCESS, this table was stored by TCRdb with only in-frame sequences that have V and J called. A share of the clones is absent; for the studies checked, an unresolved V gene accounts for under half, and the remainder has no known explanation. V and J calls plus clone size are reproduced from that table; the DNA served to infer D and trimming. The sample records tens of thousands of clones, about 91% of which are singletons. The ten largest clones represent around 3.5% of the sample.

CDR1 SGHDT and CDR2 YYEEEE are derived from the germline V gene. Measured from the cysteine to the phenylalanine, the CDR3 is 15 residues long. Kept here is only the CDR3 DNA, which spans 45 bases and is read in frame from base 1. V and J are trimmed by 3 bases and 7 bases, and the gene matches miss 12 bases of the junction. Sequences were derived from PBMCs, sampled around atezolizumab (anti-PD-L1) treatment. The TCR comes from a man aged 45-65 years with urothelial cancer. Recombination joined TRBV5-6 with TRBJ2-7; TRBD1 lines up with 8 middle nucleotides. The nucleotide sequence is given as TGTGCCAGCAGCTCGTGGACAGGGTTCGTTGGGGAGCAGTACTTC. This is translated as CASSSWTGFVGEQYF.